This record covers a single T cell receptor beta chain. In the original workflow: Estimated nucleated cell counts came from reference gene primer amplification. Sequenced by immunoSEQ multiplex PCR; TCRdb stores in-frame clones only, minus some. The D gene and trimming were derived from the DNA, and the V and J assignments and clone size from that table. The sample yields under 250,000 clones, 80% to 90% seen once. The germline gives CDR1 SQVTM, CDR2 ANQGSEA. The ends were cut back, 7 bases at V and 0 bases at J, with 16 bases in the middle. This CDR3 spans 16 amino acids. The data originate from a study of blood T cell repertoires in COVID-19.

The material sequenced was PBMCs or T cells enriched from blood (not recorded which). This clonotype was obtained from a woman between 18 and 29 years old in a cohort exposed to, infected with or recovered from COVID-19 (not recorded which). The chain has TRBV29-1 and TRBJ2-6; weak D call: TRBD1 (6 bases). This CDR3 reads CSATRDTDSGANVLTF. CDR3 bases: TGCAGCGCGACCCGGGACACAGACTCTGGGGCCAACGTCCTGACTTTC.